This T cell receptor (beta chain) appears in the sequencing data of a study of T-cell reconstitution after alpha-beta-depleted transplantation in children (dated by TCRdb to about 2016). Turning to the overall study: Using TCR repertoire profiling, the study followed T-cell immune reconstitution in a quantitative way in children after TCRalphabeta/CD19-depleted allogeneic hematopoietic cell transplantation.

The germline V gene encodes CDR1 MDHEN and CDR2 SYDVKM. The V end loses 5 bases and the J end loses 8 bases, and a stretch of 24 bases separates them. The CDR3 contains 16 residues, cysteine and phenylalanine counted. Of all the DNA, just the CDR3 is kept, 48 bases in frame from base 1. Library generation was performed with PCR. The data were produced on an Illumina HiSeq 2500. Molecular barcoding was employed in the preparation of TCR libraries, with unique molecular identifiers being used to normalize TCRbeta repertoire quantification. TCRdb reanalyzed the raw reads on its own, using fastp at Q25 for trimming and MiXCR for clone calling, and kept in-frame beta chains. For every CDR3 protein sequence, its rows merge into one entry that carries the most common genes and DNA. This sample has 500,000 to 600,000 distinct CDR3 sequences in its table, and approximately 32% of those were observed once. Together, the top ten hold 2% to 3% of the sample.

On this clonotype itself: This clone's antigen is unknown. No qualities accompany the bases; no much larger clone lies one base away.

The TCR comes from a human donor who donated a stem cell graft to a child with aplastic anemia. Sequencing was performed on PBMCs from the stem cell graft donor, taken from the stem cell graft. Recombination joined TRBV28 with TRBJ1-2; the D gene identity is not certain. The bases read TGTGCCAGCAGTCACCCGTCAGAAGCTCCACTGCTCGGCTACACCTTC. It specifies CASSHPSEAPLLGYTF.